This entry concerns a single T cell receptor (beta chain). The data were obtained in a study of blood T cell repertoires in COVID-19. V was pared by 6 bases and J by 8 bases, with 17 bases between. The CDR3 totals 14 residues. Per the germline V gene, CDR1 is KGHSH and CDR2 is LQKENI. TCRdb's table, derived via immunoSEQ multiplex PCR, lists solely in-frame clones and lacks some. The sample has 340,000 or so clones, roughly 91% seen once. This TCR came from a man in his fifties with active or convalescent COVID-19. Sequencing was done on a sample of peripheral blood. The chain carries TRBV18 and TRBJ2-1, with D possibly matching TRBD1 (5 bases). CDR3 DNA: TGTGCCAGCTCCCCCGACAGCCCTATTGATGAGCAGTTCTTC. It encodes CASSPDSPIDEQFF.